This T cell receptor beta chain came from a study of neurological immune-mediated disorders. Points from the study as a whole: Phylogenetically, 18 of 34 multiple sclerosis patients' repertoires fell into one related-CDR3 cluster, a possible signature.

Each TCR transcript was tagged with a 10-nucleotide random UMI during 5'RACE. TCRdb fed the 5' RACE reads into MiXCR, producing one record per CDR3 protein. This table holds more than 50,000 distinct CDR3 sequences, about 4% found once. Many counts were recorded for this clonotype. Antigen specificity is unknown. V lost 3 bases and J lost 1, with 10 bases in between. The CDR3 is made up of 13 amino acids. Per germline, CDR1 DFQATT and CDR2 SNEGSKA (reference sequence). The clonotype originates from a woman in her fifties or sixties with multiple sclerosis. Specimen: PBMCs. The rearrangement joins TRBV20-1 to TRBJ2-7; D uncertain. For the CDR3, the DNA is TGCAGTGCTAGTGCTGGATTTTCCTACGAGCAGTACTTC. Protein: CSASAGFSYEQYF.